Listed below are T cell receptor beta chains from one sample, sequenced in a study of blood T cells in healthy people across ages. TCRdb independently ran MiXCR on the 5' RACE reads; one entry per CDR3 protein. Of around 940,000 distinct CDR3 sequences listed, roughly 51% were seen once; the top ten hold about 21%. The source material was blood. These receptors originate from a woman aged 60 to 75 in good health. Each CDR3 is given with its conserved first and last residue. A D gene is named only where the DNA matches it firmly. Not all rows give a size; the values are once, few, many and, for expanded clones, a class.

j_call	clone_size	v_call	d_call	cdr3_nt	cdr3_aa
TRBJ2-7	.	TRBV10-3	.	TGTGCCATCAGCGCACCTTCTTGGAGCTCCTACAATGAGCAGTACTTC	CAISAPSWSSYNEQYF
TRBJ2-3	few	TRBV6-5	TRBD1	TGTGCCAGCAGTCGTACAGGGGGCAGGGATACGCAGTATTTT	CASSRTGGRDTQYF
TRBJ2-5	.	TRBV20-1	TRBD2	TGCAGTGCTAGGGGACTAGCGGCTCAAGAGACCCAGTACTTC	CSARGLAAQETQYF
TRBJ2-5	.	TRBV7-7	.	TGTGCCAGCAGCCGGGGAGGTCAAGAGGCCCAGTACTTC	CASSRGGQEAQYF
TRBJ2-7	.	TRBV28	.	TGTGCCAGCCGGACCCAGATGTACAGGAGTCCCTACGAGCAGTACTTC	CASRTQMYRSPYEQYF
TRBJ2-3	.	TRBV10-2	TRBD2	TGCGCCAGCAGTGCGCGTAGCGGGAGTGCAGATACGCAGTATTTT	CASSARSGSADTQYF
TRBJ2-7	.	TRBV5-1	TRBD1	TGCGCCAGCAGCTGGGACCGGGACAGGAGCTACGAGCAGTACTTC	CASSWDRDRSYEQYF
TRBJ1-1	once	TRBV6-5	.	TGTGCCAGCAGTTCCGGGACTATAATCAGGAGCACTGAAGCTTTCTTT	CASSSGTIIRSTEAFF
TRBJ2-7	.	TRBV4-3	TRBD1	TGCGCCAACAGCCAAGGCCCCCAGACAGGGTCGCGGAACGAGCAGTACTTC	CANSQGPQTGSRNEQYF
TRBJ1-2	.	TRBV11-2	TRBD1	TGTGCCAGCAGCACACTACATCGACGGACAGGGGGCTATGGCTACACCTTC	CASSTLHRRTGGYGYTF
TRBJ2-3	.	TRBV27	.	TGTGCCAGCCGATCAATAGGGGGAAGCCTCACAGATACGCAGTATTTT	CASRSIGGSLTDTQYF
TRBJ2-7	.	TRBV7-2	TRBD2	TGTGCCAGCAGCAAAACCGGGACTAACTCCTACGAGCAGTACTTC	CASSKTGTNSYEQYF
TRBJ2-1	few	TRBV3-1	TRBD1	TGTGCCAGCAGCCAAGATAGGACAGGGGAATACAATGAGCAGTTCTTC	CASSQDRTGEYNEQFF
TRBJ1-4	.	TRBV12-3/TRBV12-4	.	TGTGCCAGCAGTTTTCAGGCCCTCCGGGGTGAAAAACTGTTTTTT	CASSFQALRGEKLFF
TRBJ2-5	.	TRBV24-1	TRBD2	TGTGCCACCAGTGACCGGACTAGCGGGAGTAGCAATGAGCAGTACTTC	CATSDRTSGSSNEQYF
TRBJ1-3	.	TRBV6-5	.	TGTGCCAGCACCACTCGGCGGGCGAGAAACACCATATATTTT	CASTTRRARNTIYF
TRBJ2-5	.	TRBV20-1	.	TGCAGTGCTAGTCCAGGGGGGGAAGAGACCCAGTACTTC	CSASPGGEETQYF
TRBJ2-7	.	TRBV6-5	TRBD2	TGTGCCAGCAGGGGACTAGCGGTCCCCTCTCCCTACGAGCAGTACTTC	CASRGLAVPSPYEQYF
TRBJ2-1	few	TRBV9	.	TGTGCCAGCAGCGAAGGGCGGGATGAGCAGTTCTTC	CASSEGRDEQFF
TRBJ2-4	.	TRBV7-2	.	TGTGCCAGCAGCTTAGCGCTAGGGGTGGAGCCGGGAAACATTCAGTACTTC	CASSLALGVEPGNIQYF
TRBJ2-1	.	TRBV20-1	TRBD2	TGCAGTGCTACCGGGACTAGCGGAACGAACTCCGACAATGAGCAGTTCTTC	CSATGTSGTNSDNEQFF
TRBJ2-7	.	TRBV27	.	TGTGCCAGCAGCCCCAGACTAGTAGCGTACTACGAGCAGTACTTC	CASSPRLVAYYEQYF
TRBJ2-7	.	TRBV13	TRBD2	TGTGCCAGCAGCTTAGTCAGTCAGTCCGGGACTAGCGGGGGCCGGAGGTACGAGCAGTACTTC	CASSLVSQSGTSGGRRYEQYF
TRBJ2-3	.	TRBV12-3/TRBV12-4	.	TGTGCCAGCAGCCCATCAGTTACGCAGTATTTT	CASSPSVTQYF
TRBJ1-1	.	TRBV12-3/TRBV12-4	.	TGTGCCAGCACTAGACTAGAGGCTTTCTTT	CASTRLEAFF
TRBJ2-3	.	TRBV20-1	TRBD2	TGCAGTGCTAGTACAACTAGCGGATCCACAGATACGAAGTATTTT	CSASTTSGSTDTKYF
TRBJ2-5	.	TRBV11-2	TRBD2	TGTGCCAGCAGCTTCAACGGGGGGGGTGGAGAGACCCAGTACTTC	CASSFNGGGGETQYF
TRBJ2-7	few	TRBV4-1	TRBD2	TGCGCCAGCAGCCAAGTTCTAGCGGGAGGATACGAGCAGTACTTC	CASSQVLAGGYEQYF
TRBJ2-1	many	TRBV7-9	TRBD2	TGTGCCAGCAGCCTACCACCGGGACTATTCTACAATGAGCAGTTCTTC	CASSLPPGLFYNEQFF
TRBJ1-4	.	TRBV6-1	.	TGTGCCAGCAGTGAATTGTATACGGCAACTAATGAAAAACTGTTTTTT	CASSELYTATNEKLFF
TRBJ2-7	.	TRBV13	TRBD2	TGTGCCAGCAGCTATAGCTTCCAACTAGCGGGCTACTCCTACGAGCAGTACTTC	CASSYSFQLAGYSYEQYF
TRBJ2-5	.	TRBV14	TRBD2	TGTGCCAGCAGCCGGGGGGGAGCGGACCAAGAGACCCAGTACTTC	CASSRGGADQETQYF
TRBJ2-7	.	TRBV6-4	TRBD2	TGTGCCAGCAGCCCGGAACTGACTAGCAACGAGCAGTACTTC	CASSPELTSNEQYF
TRBJ2-7	once	TRBV7-3	.	TGTGCCAGCAGCTTAACTCCGGTCTCCTACGAGCAGTACTTC	CASSLTPVSYEQYF
TRBJ2-5	.	TRBV2	.	TGTGCCAGCAGGGACTACAGAAGCGACCAAGAGACCCAGTACTTC	CASRDYRSDQETQYF
TRBJ2-3	.	TRBV28	.	TGTGCCAGCAGTTTTGAAAGGACTACGAGCAGCACAGATACGCAGTATTTT	CASSFERTTSSTDTQYF
TRBJ2-7	few	TRBV29-1	TRBD1	TGCAGCGCGGGACAGGGGGGGAGGTCGGGTGAGCAGTACTTC	CSAGQGGRSGEQYF
TRBJ2-3	.	TRBV27	TRBD2	TGTGCCAGCAGTTTATTTGTTGGTAGCGGGAGCACCGATACGCAGTATTTT	CASSLFVGSGSTDTQYF
TRBJ2-7	few	TRBV20-1	TRBD1	TGCAGTGCTAACACGGACAGGTTCTACGAGCAGTACTTC	CSANTDRFYEQYF
TRBJ2-7	.	TRBV29-1	TRBD1	TGCAGCGTTGAGCGGGACAGGGGGCCCTACGAGCAGTACTTC	CSVERDRGPYEQYF
TRBJ2-7	.	TRBV28	.	TGTGCCAGCAGTATAGGGGGAGGAGTGCCCTACGAGCAGTACTTC	CASSIGGGVPYEQYF
TRBJ2-7	once	TRBV20-1	TRBD1	TGCAGTGTTTCGAATCCGACAGGGCCCCACGAGCAGTACTTC	CSVSNPTGPHEQYF
TRBJ2-7	few	TRBV6-6	.	TGTGCCAGCAGTTACTCGGGGCGGGACTACGAGCAGTACTTC	CASSYSGRDYEQYF
TRBJ2-5	few	TRBV20-1	.	TGCAGTGCTCACGGCCCACGAGGTGTTAAGGGAGAGACCCAGTACTTC	CSAHGPRGVKGETQYF
TRBJ2-1	few	TRBV29-1	.	TGCAGCGCAGGGGTGGGGAACAATGAGCAGTTCTTC	CSAGVGNNEQFF
TRBJ2-3	few	TRBV2	TRBD2	TGTGCCAGCAGTGGACTAGCGATAGATACGCAGTATTTT	CASSGLAIDTQYF
TRBJ2-3	.	TRBV6-4	.	TGTGCCAGCTTGGGTCCCAATACGCAGTATTTT	CASLGPNTQYF
TRBJ2-3	.	TRBV21-1	.	TGTGCCAGCAGCTTTACGAGGGGAGAGATTGATAGCACAGATACGCAGTATTTT	CASSFTRGEIDSTDTQYF
TRBJ2-1	few	TRBV27	TRBD1	TGTGCCAGCAGTTTCGGGACAGGAGTAAATGAGCAGTTCTTC	CASSFGTGVNEQFF